This T cell receptor (beta chain) was recorded in a study of shared clonotypes between healthy human individuals. Naive CD8 cells comprised CD45RO-negative, CCR7-positively selected cells, excluding terminally differentiated effector memory CD45RA+ cells. The length of the CDR3 is 16 residues. V was cut by 1 base and J by 3 bases, with 16 bases left in between. Germline lookup yields CDR1 MNHNS and CDR2 SASEGT. This clone was picked up one time. Libraries were prepared by immunoSEQ multiplex PCR; TCRdb keeps only in-frame clonotypes and omits some of them. The sample includes about 2.1 million clones, about 93% seen only once; the top ten take about 1.8%.

The chain carries TRBV6-1 and TRBJ2-7; weak D call: TRBD2 (5 bases). The sequenced sample consisted of naive CD8+ T cells from PBMCs. The TCR was taken from a man aged 18-30 years in good health. Some clones in this sample may be carry-over from other donors' samples. This chain's CDR3 is CASSEERTRGLYEQYF. CDR3 in DNA: TGTGCCAGCAGTGAAGAGAGAACCAGAGGGCTCTACGAGCAGTACTTC.